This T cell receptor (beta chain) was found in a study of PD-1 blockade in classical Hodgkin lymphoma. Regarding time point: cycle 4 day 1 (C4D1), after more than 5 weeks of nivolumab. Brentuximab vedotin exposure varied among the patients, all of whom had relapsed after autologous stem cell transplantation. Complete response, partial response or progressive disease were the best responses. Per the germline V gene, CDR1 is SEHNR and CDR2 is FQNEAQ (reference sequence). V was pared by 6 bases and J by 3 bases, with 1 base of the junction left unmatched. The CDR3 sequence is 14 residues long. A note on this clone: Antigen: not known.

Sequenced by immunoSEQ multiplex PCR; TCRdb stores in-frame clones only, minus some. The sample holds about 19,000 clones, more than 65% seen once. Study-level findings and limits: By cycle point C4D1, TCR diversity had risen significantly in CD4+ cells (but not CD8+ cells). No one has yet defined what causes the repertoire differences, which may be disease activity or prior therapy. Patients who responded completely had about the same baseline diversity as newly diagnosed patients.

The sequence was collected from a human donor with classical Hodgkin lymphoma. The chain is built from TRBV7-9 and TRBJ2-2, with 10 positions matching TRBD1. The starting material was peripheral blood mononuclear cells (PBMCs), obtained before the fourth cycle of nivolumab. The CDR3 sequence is CASRTGGDTGELFF. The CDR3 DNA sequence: TGTGCCAGCAGGACAGGGGGCGACACCGGGGAGCTGTTTTTT.